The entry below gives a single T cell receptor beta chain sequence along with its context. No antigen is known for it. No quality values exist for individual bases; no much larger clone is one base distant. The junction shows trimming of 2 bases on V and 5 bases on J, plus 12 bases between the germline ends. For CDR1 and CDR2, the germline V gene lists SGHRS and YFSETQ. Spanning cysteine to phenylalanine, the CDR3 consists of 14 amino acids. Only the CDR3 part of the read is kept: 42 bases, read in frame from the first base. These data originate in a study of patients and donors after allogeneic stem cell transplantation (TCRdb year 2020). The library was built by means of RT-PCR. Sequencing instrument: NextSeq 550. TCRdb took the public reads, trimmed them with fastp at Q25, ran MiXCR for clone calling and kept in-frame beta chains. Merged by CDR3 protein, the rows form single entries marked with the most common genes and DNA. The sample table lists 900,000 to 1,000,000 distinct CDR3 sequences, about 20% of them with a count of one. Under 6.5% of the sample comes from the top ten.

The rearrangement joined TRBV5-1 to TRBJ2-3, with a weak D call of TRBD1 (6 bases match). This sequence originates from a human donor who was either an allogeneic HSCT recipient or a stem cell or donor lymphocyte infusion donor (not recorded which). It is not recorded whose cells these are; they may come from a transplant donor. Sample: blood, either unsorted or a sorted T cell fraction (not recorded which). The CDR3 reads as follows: CASSFGQFLDTQYF. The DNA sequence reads TGCGCCAGCAGCTTTGGACAGTTCCTAGATACGCAGTATTTT.